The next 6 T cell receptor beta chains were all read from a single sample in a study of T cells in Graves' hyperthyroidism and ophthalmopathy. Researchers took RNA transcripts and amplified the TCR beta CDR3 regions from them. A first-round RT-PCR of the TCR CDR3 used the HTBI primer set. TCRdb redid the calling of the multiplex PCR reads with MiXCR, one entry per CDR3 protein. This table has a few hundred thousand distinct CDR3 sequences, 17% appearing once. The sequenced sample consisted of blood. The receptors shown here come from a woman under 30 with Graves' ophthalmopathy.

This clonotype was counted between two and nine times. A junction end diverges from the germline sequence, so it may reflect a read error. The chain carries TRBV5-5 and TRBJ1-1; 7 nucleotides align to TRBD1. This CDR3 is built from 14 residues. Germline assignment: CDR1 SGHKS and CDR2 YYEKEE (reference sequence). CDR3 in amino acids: CASTLTGTDTEAFF. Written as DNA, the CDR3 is TGTGCCAGCACCTTGACAGGGACCGACACTGAAGCTTTCTTT.

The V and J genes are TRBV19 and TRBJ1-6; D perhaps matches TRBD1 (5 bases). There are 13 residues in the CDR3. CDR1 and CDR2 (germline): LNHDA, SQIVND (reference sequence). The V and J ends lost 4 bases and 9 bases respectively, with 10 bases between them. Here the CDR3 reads CASSTLGPSPLHF. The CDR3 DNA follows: TGTGCCAGTAGTACCCTGGGACCTTCACCCCTCCACTTT.

The CDR3 loop reads CASSYGLSSYNSPLHF. CDR3 DNA sequence: TGTGCCAGCAGTTATGGGCTCAGCTCCTATAATTCACCCCTCCACTTT. The V and J genes are TRBV6-1 and TRBJ1-6; D unclear. CDR1 MNHNS and CDR2 SASEGT come from the germline V gene. This CDR3 region has 16 residues. Between the trimmed V and J ends, which lost 5 bases and 0 bases, there was a span of 11 bases.

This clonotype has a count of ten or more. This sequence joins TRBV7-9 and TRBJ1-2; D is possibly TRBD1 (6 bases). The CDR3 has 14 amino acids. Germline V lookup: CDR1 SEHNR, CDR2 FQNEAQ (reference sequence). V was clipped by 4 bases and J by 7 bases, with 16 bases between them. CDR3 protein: CASSSSTGGGGYTF. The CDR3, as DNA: TGTGCCAGCAGCTCCTCGACGGGGGGCGGTGGCTACACCTTC.

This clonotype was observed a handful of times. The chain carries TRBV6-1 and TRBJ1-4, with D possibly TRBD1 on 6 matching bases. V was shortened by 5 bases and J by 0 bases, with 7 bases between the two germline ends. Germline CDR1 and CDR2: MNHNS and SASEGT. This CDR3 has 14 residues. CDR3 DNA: TGTGCCAGCAGTAGGGGGTCAACTAATGAAAAACTGTTTTTT. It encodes CASSRGSTNEKLFF.

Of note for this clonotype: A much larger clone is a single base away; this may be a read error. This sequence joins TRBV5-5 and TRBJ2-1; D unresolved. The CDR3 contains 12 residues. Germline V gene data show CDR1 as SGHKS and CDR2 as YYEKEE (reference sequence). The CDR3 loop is CASSFGPDDQFF. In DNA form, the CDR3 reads TGTGCCAGCAGCTTTGGCCCTGATGATCAGTTCTTC. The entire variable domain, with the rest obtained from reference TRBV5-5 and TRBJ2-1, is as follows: DAGVTQSPTHLIKTRGQQVTLRCSPISGHKSVSWYQQVLGQGPQFIFQYYEKEERGRGNFPDRFSARQFPNYSSELNVNALLLGDSALYLCASSFGPDDQFFGPGTRLTVL.